The sequence of this T cell receptor beta chain was determined in a study of blood T cell repertoires in COVID-19. Study-wide context: The cDNA or gDNA used as material had been derived from T cells, B-cell-depleted T cells, or PBMCs.

The CDR3 spans 18 residues. Unmatched junction bases numbered 16, after V lost 0 bases and J lost 11 bases. Germline V gene sequence: CDR1 SGDLS, CDR2 YYNGEE. The assay was immunoSEQ multiplex PCR, and TCRdb's table has in-frame clones only and misses some. This sample has about 150,000 clones, with about four fifths found just once. This rearrangement joins TRBV9 to TRBJ1-6; TRBD1 agrees at 8 bases. This TCR was sampled from a woman aged 55-70 years with acute or convalescent COVID-19. The material sequenced was peripheral blood. This CDR3 reads CASSVGGGRTGKITPLHF. Here the CDR3 DNA reads TGTGCCAGCAGCGTAGGAGGGGGACGGACAGGGAAAATTACACCCCTCCACTTT.